Listed here are 5 T cell receptor beta chains from one sample, sequenced in a study of CD8 T cells in ankylosing spondylitis. TCRdb analysed the 5' RACE reads with MiXCR anew, one entry per CDR3 protein. Of approximately 200,000 distinct CDR3 sequences listed, about 13% were seen once; the top ten hold approximately 15%. Sequenced sample: blood, either unsorted or a sorted T cell fraction (not recorded which). The receptors were sampled from a male donor with ankylosing spondylitis or in good health (not recorded which).

The chain joins TRBV4-1 to TRBJ2-1; D not resolved. This CDR3 spans 18 amino acids. The V end lost 1 base, the J end lost 0 bases, and 16 bases lay between the germline ends. Germline V gene lookup returns CDR1 MGHRA and CDR2 YSYEKL. Here the CDR3 DNA reads TGCGCCAGCAGCCAAGCTACCCCGTTATTGAGCTCCTACAATGAGCAGTTCTTC. As protein: CASSQATPLLSSYNEQFF.

The CDR3 loop reads CASSSWREGNEQFF. CDR3 sequence (DNA): TGTGCCAGCAGCTCCTGGCGGGAGGGCAATGAGCAGTTCTTC. V and J are TRBV7-9 and TRBJ2-1; TRBD2 matches at 9 bases. CDR1 is SEHNR and CDR2 is FQNEAQ in the germline V gene (reference sequence). V was pared by 4 bases and J by 6 bases, with 4 bases of the junction left unmatched. The CDR3 is 14 amino acids.

The chain is built from TRBV27 and TRBJ1-5, with D perhaps matching TRBD1 (6 bases). V lost 3 bases and J 0 bases, leaving 9 bases between the germline ends. CDR3 length: 15 amino acids. Germline CDR1 is MNHEY and CDR2 is SMNVEV (reference sequence). CDR3 loop: CASSFGGDSNQPQHF. The CDR3 DNA sequence: TGTGCCAGCAGTTTTGGGGGCGATAGCAATCAGCCCCAGCATTTT.

This clonotype was seen a few times. This chain joins TRBV27 and TRBJ2-7; 10 bases are shared with TRBD2. The CDR3 is 14 amino acids. Germline CDR1 MNHEY, CDR2 SMNVEV (reference sequence). V was clipped by 2 bases and J by 6 bases; unmatched bases: 4. CDR3 coding DNA: TGTGCCAGCAGTTTAAAACTAGCGGGGACCGAGCAGTACTTC. Protein product: CASSLKLAGTEQYF.

This chain uses TRBV20-1 with TRBJ2-7; D not resolved. Germline values: CDR1 DFQATT, CDR2 SNEGSKA (reference sequence). Trimming left V 2 bases short and J 2 bases short, with 10 bases between. The CDR3 extends over 13 amino acids. CDR3 nucleotide sequence: TGCAGTGCTAGAAAAGCAGATACCTACGAGCAGTACTTC. Protein sequence: CSARKADTYEQYF.